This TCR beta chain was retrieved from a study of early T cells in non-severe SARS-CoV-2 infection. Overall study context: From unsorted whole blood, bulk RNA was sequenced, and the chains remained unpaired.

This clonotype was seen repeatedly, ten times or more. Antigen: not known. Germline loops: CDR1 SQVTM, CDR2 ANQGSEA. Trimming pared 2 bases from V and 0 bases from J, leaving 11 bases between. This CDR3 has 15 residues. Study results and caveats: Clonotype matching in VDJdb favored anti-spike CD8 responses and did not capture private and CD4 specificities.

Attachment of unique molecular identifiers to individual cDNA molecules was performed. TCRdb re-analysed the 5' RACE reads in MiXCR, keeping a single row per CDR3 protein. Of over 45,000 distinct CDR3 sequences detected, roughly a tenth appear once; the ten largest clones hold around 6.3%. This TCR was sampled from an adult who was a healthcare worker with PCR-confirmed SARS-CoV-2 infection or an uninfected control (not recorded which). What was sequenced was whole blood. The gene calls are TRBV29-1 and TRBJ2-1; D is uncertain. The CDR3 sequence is CSVEYLRSSYNEQFF. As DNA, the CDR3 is TGCAGCGTTGAATACCTGCGGAGCTCCTACAATGAGCAGTTCTTC.